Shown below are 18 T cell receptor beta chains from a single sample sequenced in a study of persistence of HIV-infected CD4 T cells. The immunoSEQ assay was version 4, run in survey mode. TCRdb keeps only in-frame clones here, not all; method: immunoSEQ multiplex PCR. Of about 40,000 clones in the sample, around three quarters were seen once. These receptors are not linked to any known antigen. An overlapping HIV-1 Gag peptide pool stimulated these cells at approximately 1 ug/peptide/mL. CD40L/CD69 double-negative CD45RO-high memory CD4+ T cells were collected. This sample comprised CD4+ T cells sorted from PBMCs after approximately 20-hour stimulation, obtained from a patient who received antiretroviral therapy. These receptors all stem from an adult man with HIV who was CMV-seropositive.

This chain's CDR3 is CASSRPSGGQGTGELFF. The CDR3, as DNA: TGTGCCAGCAGCCGACCTAGCGGGGGACAGGGCACCGGGGAGCTGTTTTTT. This chain connects TRBV5-4 to TRBJ2-2; tentatively, D is TRBD2 (10 bases). V was pared by 4 bases and J by 4 bases, with 20 bases between. The CDR3 sequence is 17 residues long. Germline V gene lookup returns CDR1 SGHNT and CDR2 YYREEE (reference sequence). Combining the CDR3 with reference TRBV5-4 and TRBJ2-2 gives the whole variable domain ETGVTQSPTHLIKTRGQQVTLRCSSQSGHNTVSWYQQALGQGPQFIFQYYREEENGRGNFPPRFSGLQFPNYSSELNVNALELDDSALYLCASSRPSGGQGTGELFFGEGSRLTVL.

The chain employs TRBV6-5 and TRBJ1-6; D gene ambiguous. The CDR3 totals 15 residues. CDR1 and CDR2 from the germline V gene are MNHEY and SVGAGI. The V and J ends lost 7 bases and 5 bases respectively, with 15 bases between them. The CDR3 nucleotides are TGTGCCAGCATTCTAGGGTTCCAGAATAATTCACCCCTCCACTTT. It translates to CASILGFQNNSPLHF.

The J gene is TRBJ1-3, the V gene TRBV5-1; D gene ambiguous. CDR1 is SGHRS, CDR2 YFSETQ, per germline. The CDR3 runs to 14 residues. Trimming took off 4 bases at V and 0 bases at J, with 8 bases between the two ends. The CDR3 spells CASSPPSSGNTIYF. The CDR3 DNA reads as TGCGCCAGCAGCCCCCCCAGCTCTGGAAACACCATATATTTT.

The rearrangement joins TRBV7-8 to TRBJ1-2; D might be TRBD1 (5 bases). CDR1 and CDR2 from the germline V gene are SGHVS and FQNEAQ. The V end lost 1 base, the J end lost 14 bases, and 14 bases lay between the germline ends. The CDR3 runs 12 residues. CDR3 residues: CASSLDRDGRTF. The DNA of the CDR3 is TGTGCCAGCAGCTTAGATCGGGACGGAAGGACCTTC. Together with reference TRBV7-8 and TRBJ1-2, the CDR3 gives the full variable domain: GAGVSQSPRYKVAKRGQDVALRCDPISGHVSLFWYQQALGQGPEFLTYFQNEAQLDKSGLPSDRFFAERPEGSVSTLKIQRTQQEDSAVYLCASSLDRDGRTFGSGTRLTVV.

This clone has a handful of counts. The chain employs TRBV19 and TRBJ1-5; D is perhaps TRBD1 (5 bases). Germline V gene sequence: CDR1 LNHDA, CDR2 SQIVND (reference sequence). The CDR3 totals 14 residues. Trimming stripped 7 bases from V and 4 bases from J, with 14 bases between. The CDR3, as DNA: TGTGCCAGTAACACCCCAGGGTTGAATCAGCCCCAGCATTTT. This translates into CASNTPGLNQPQHF.

CDR3 sequence: CASRVTGQGNTEAFF. Written as DNA, the CDR3 is TGTGCCAGCAGGGTCACGGGACAGGGGAACACTGAAGCTTTCTTT. The chain uses TRBV6-5 and TRBJ1-1, with 9 bases fitting TRBD1. After removal of 6 bases from V and 1 base from J, the junction contained 6 bases not matched to a gene. This CDR3 is 15 amino acids long. Germline CDR1 and CDR2: MNHEY and SVGAGI.

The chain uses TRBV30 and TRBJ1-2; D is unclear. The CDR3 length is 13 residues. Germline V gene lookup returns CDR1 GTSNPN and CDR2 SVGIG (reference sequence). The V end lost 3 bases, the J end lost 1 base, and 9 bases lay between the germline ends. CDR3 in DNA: TGTGCCTGGAGCACAGATATTAACTATGGCTACACCTTC. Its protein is CAWSTDINYGYTF.

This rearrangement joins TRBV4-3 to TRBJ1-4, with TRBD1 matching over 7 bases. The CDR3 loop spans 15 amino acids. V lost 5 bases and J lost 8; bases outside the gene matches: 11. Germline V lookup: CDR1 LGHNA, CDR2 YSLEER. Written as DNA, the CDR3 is TGCGCCAGCAGCTATCGCCCAGGGGGGAACGAAAAACTGTTTTTT. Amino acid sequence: CASSYRPGGNEKLFF.

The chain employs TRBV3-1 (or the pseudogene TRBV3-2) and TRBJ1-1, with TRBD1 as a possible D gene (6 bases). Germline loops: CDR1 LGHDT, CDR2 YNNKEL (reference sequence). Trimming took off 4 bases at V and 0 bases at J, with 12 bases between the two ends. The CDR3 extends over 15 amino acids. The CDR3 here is CASSLSGAVNTEAFF. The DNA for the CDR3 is TGTGCCAGCAGCCTTTCGGGGGCGGTGAACACTGAAGCTTTCTTT.

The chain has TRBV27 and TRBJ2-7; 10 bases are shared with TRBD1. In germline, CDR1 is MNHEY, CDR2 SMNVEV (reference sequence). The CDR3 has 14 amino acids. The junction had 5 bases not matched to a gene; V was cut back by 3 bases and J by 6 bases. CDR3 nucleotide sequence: TGTGCCAGCAGTTTCCAGGGACAGGGGTCCGAGCAGTACTTC. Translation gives CASSFQGQGSEQYF.

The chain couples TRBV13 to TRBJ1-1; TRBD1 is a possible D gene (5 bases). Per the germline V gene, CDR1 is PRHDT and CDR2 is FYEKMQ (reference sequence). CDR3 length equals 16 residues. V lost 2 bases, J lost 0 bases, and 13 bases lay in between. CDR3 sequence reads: CASSLNRGYMNTEAFF. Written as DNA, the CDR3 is TGTGCCAGCAGCTTAAATCGGGGGTACATGAACACTGAAGCTTTCTTT.

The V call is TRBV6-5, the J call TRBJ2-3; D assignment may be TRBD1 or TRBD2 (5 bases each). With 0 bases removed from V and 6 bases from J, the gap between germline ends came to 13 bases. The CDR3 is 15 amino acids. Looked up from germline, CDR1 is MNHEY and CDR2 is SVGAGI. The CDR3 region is CASSYSKGRPDTQYF. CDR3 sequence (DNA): TGTGCCAGCAGTTACTCGAAGGGACGCCCGGATACGCAGTATTTT.

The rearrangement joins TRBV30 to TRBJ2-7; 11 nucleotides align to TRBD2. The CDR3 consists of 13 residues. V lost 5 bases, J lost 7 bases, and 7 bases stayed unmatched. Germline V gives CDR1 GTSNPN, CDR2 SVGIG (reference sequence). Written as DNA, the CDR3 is TGTGCCTGGGATAGCGGGGGGGCGAGGGAGCAGTACTTC. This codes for CAWDSGGAREQYF. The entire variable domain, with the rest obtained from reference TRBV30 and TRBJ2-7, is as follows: SQTIHQWPATLVQPVGSPLSLECTVEGTSNPNLYWYRQAAGRGLQLLFYSVGIGQISSEVPQNLSASRPQDRQFILSSKKLLLSDSGFYLCAWDSGGAREQYFGPGTRLTVT.

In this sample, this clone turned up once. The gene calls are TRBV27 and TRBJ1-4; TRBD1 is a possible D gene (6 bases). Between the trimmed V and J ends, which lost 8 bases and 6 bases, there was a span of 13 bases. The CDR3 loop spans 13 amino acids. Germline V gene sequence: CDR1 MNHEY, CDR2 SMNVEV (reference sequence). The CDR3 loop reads CASGYRGDEKLFF. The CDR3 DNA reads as TGTGCCAGCGGTTATAGGGGGGATGAAAAACTGTTTTTT.

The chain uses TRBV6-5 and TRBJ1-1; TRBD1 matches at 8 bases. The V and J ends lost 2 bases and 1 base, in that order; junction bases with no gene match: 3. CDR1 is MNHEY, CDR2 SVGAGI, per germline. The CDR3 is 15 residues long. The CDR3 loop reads CASSYLGQGNTEAFF. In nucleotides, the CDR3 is TGTGCCAGCAGTTACCTAGGACAGGGGAACACTGAAGCTTTCTTT.

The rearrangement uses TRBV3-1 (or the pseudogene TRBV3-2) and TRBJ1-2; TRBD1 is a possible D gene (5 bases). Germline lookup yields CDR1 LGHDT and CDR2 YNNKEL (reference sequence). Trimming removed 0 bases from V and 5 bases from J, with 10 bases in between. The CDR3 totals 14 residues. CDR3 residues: CASSQENRRYGYTF. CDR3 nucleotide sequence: TGTGCCAGCAGCCAAGAGAACAGGAGATATGGCTACACCTTC.

CDR3 in DNA: TGTGCCAGTAGGGGGGATGACAGGTTCTCTGGAAACACCATATATTTT. Amino acid sequence: CASRGDDRFSGNTIYF. The gene calls are TRBV19 and TRBJ1-3, with D tentatively TRBD1 (6 bases). Looked up from germline, CDR1 is LNHDA and CDR2 is SQIVND (reference sequence). The CDR3 is made up of 16 amino acids. Between the trimmed V and J ends, which lost 6 bases and 0 bases, there was a span of 15 bases.

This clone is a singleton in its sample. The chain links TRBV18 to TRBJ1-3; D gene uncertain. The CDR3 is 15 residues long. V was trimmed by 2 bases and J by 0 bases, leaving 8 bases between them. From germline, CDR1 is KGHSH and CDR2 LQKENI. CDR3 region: CASSPSVNSGNTIYF. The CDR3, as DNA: TGTGCCAGCTCACCATCAGTCAACTCTGGAAACACCATATATTTT. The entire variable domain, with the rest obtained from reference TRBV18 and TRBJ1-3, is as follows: NAGVMQNPRHLVRRRGQEARLRCSPMKGHSHVYWYRQLPEEGLKFMVYLQKENIIDESGMPKERFSAEFPKEGPSILRIQQVVRGDSAAYFCASSPSVNSGNTIYFGEGSWLTVV.